This entry concerns a single TCR beta chain. The CDR3 totals 13 residues. Trimming took 3 bases from V and 6 from J, leaving 10 bases between them. Germline loops: CDR1 SGHDN, CDR2 FVKESK. The data stem from a study of shared T cell receptors in the human thymus. Sequenced by immunoSEQ multiplex PCR; TCRdb stores in-frame clones only, minus some. The sample has around 65,000 clones; over 90% are singletons. This sequence originates from a human donor. The chain employs TRBV14 and TRBJ2-3, with D possibly matching TRBD1 (6 bases). Sequenced: thymocytes. The CDR3 sequence: CASSHRGWDTQYF. For the CDR3, the DNA is TGTGCCAGCAGCCACAGGGGTTGGGATACGCAGTATTTT. The full variable domain, rest sourced from reference TRBV14 and TRBJ2-3, is EAGVTQFPSHSVIEKGQTVTLRCDPISGHDNLYWYRRVMGKEIKFLLHFVKESKQDESGMPNNRFLAERTGGTYSTLKVQPAELEDSGVYFCASSHRGWDTQYFGPGTRLTVL.